This TCR beta chain was profiled in a study of cytomegalovirus exposure and HLA in healthy donors. The wider study: Both the approximately 130 validation repertoires and the approximately 700 first-cohort repertoires used the same platform, as reported by a later analysis. Study-wide results and limits: As was reported, the classifier diagnosed cytomegalovirus status with high specificity and sensitivity. The listing of roughly 160 TCR beta chains classed them as cytomegalovirus-associated.

Points on this clone: Its target is not known.

Sequencing was performed with immunoSEQ multiplex PCR; in TCRdb, only in-frame clones are kept and a portion is missing. Of approximately 46,000 clones listed, about 90% are singletons. Material for sequencing was PBMCs. The clonotype originates from a man aged 18 to 35 in good health and CMV-seronegative.

The CDR3 protein is CASRGDTSYEQYF. In DNA form, the CDR3 reads TGTGCCAGCAGGGGGGACACTTCCTACGAGCAGTACTTC. J is TRBJ2-7 and V is TRBV28; a weak D match, TRBD1 (6 bases). V was shortened by 6 bases and J by 1 base, with 10 bases between the two germline ends. This CDR3 is 13 amino acids long. Germline assignment: CDR1 MDHEN and CDR2 SYDVKM.